This T cell receptor (beta chain) was profiled in a study of T cells in Graves' hyperthyroidism and ophthalmopathy (dated by TCRdb to between 2019 and 2020). As for the study more broadly: Peripheral blood was collected at initial diagnosis, before any treatment. TCR V-J signatures able to tell the groups apart were searched for in a discovery cohort of approximately 95 patients, of whom roughly 42 had Graves' ophthalmopathy and around 58 had stable Graves' hyperthyroidism. Whether ophthalmopathy could be predicted prospectively was tested in an independent validation cohort made up of some 20 hyperthyroidism patients plus 17 patients who later progressed to ophthalmopathy. The 75 to 100 discovery patients were randomly divided into training and test sets at a 7:3 ratio. The study also compared thyroid tissue and blood T-cell repertoires from about 6 Graves' hyperthyroidism patients. After sampling, hyperthyroidism patients received methimazole starting at 30 mg daily, and ophthalmopathy patients received high-dose intravenous methylprednisolone. According to the paper, TCR Vbeta CDR3 sequencing was carried out on some 130 peripheral blood samples, which came from under 50 ophthalmopathy, roughly 75 hyperthyroidism and roughly 17 progressor patients.

From cysteine to phenylalanine, the CDR3 is 15 amino acids long. Only CDR3 DNA remains: 45 bases, in frame from the first base. V lost 3 bases and J lost 4 bases; the stretch between them is 15 bases long. The germline V gene supplies CDR1 SGHTA and CDR2 FQGNSA. This clonotype was recorded many times. This clone's antigen is unknown. Per-nucleotide qualities are absent, and no much larger clonotype sits a single base away. The TCR beta CDR3 regions were amplified from the RNA transcripts. A first-round RT-PCR of the TCR CDR3 used the HTBI primer set with the Qiagen OneStep RT-PCR kit. Libraries were constructed in a second round of multiplex PCR, after which size selection and purification were carried out. Sequencing of the libraries was done on an Illumina HiSeq2000 using paired-end 100 bp reads. The original pipeline was this. SOAPnuke was used to process the raw data, removing reads that contained adapters or uncalled bases, had a mean Phred below 15, or lacked an exact match to the constant primer or identifier. COPE v1.2.5 was used to merge the high-quality paired reads, and each unique nucleotide sequence was defined as a clonotype. MiTCR v1.1 was used to align the clonotypes against IMGT TRBV, TRBD and TRBJ reference segments. The analysis was restricted to V-J combinations with a frequency above 0.0001, which together covered 99% to 99.2% of the repertoires. A TCS score was defined as the ratio of F50 (clonal expansion) to E x V (chaos), with BLOSUM62-based TCRdist applied between CDR3 peptides within each V-J. Welch's t-statistics and random forest reduced roughly 540 V-J features to 13, which were used in a naive Bayes classifier (R e1071). Thyroid-blood repertoire similarity was quantified with the Morisita-Horn index. TCRdb reworked the public reads: Q25 trimming with fastp, MiXCR clone assembly, productive beta chains retained. One record per CDR3 amino acid sequence lists the most common genes and DNA. The V and J calls follow TCRdb's processing rather than the paper's. This sample comprises roughly 840,000 distinct CDR3 sequences, around 38% of them detected only once. The ten biggest clones cover approximately 10% of the sample.

Broader findings and caveats from the paper: No statistical method was used to set the sample size in advance, and investigators knew the group allocation. During validation, the model predicted progression to ophthalmopathy a median of approximately 6 months ahead of onset, with roughly 65% sensitivity and under 85% specificity. A 13 V-J signature model separated ophthalmopathy from stable hyperthyroidism, with 87.88% sensitivity and 81.08% specificity in cross-validation and 80%/75% in testing. Most expanded thyroid clonotypes (frequency above 0.001) were also found in blood, which suggests that blood repertoires may mirror thyroid immune responses.

Stable Graves' hyperthyroidism was defined as the absence of progression to ophthalmopathy over 18 months of follow-up. Hyperthyroidism patients were aged 18 to 65 years and newly diagnosed, with disease duration of less than 2 months. Exclusion was applied to patients with uncontrolled infections, other autoimmune diseases, pregnancy or lactation. Diagnoses were established on the basis of clinical symptoms, serum thyroxine and TRAb, thyroid ultrasound, and orbital computed tomography. PBMCs were isolated from around 10 ml of fresh peripheral blood by Ficoll-Paque density gradient centrifugation. Total RNA was extracted using Trizol reagent, and RNA quality was assessed on an Agilent 2100 Bioanalyzer.

The receptor was derived from a man between 18 and 29 years old with Graves' hyperthyroidism. The chain links TRBV7-2 with TRBJ1-2; possibly the D gene is TRBD1, per 5 matching bases. Material: blood. DNA sequence: TGTGCCAGCAGCTTGGTTCCAGGGCTCGGCTATGGCTACACCTTC. Its coded protein is CASSLVPGLGYGYTF.